Included here is one TCR beta chain sequence, with context. Trimming pared 8 bases from V and 7 bases from J, leaving 12 bases between. The CDR3 has 12 amino acids. In germline, CDR1 is ENHRY, CDR2 SYGVKD. These data are taken from a study of shared clonotypes between healthy human individuals. Only in-frame clones appear in the TCRdb table, and some are missing; sequencing was by immunoSEQ multiplex PCR. The sample lists about 380,000 clones; about 96% were seen once. J is TRBJ2-1 and V is TRBV10-3, with D possibly matching TRBD2 (6 bases). The material sequenced was memory CD8+ T cells sorted from blood. Subset denoted: CD45RO+ cells pooled with CCR7-negative TemRA cells. The clonotype originates from a man aged 25 to 40 in good health. The CDR3 here is CAILGGTNEQFF. The CDR3 nucleotides are TGTGCCATCCTTGGAGGGACGAATGAGCAGTTCTTC.